These T cell receptor beta chains were read from a single sample in a study of T-cell memory formation after mild COVID-19. One entry per CDR3 protein, called by TCRdb with MiXCR from the 5' RACE reads. The sample gives approximately 560,000 distinct CDR3 sequences, 15% to 20% of which show up once; around 8.1% is in the top ten. The material sequenced was PBMCs or a T cell subset sorted from them (not recorded which). The receptors come from an adult woman who had mild COVID-19 (a few samples of this study predate the infection). Cell type and time point are not known. The CDR3 runs from the conserved cysteine through the conserved F or W. A D gene is named only where the DNA matches it firmly. The size of a clone is reported for some rows only, either as once, few or many, or as a class for expanded clones.

cdr3_nt | cdr3_aa | clone_size | v_call | d_call | j_call
TGTGCCAGCGGACCAGAGGACTACGAGCAGTACTTC | CASGPEDYEQYF | few | TRBV6-5 | . | TRBJ2-7
TGTGCCACCAGTGATATCGACAGGGGAGATCAGCCCCAGCATTTT | CATSDIDRGDQPQHF | . | TRBV24-1 | TRBD1 | TRBJ1-5
TGCGCCAGCAGCCAGACAGAGTCCTACGAGCAGTACTTC | CASSQTESYEQYF | many | TRBV5-1 | . | TRBJ2-7
TGTGCCAGCAGTTTACTTGCCGGGGGTTTGGCCACCTACGAGCAGTACTTC | CASSLLAGGLATYEQYF | few | TRBV27 | . | TRBJ2-7
TGCAGTGCTAGAGATCCCAGGGGCCTGAGCACAGATACGCAGTATTTT | CSARDPRGLSTDTQYF | few | TRBV20-1 | . | TRBJ2-3
TGCGCCAGCAGCCAAGAGTTGGGTTACGAGCAGTACTTC | CASSQELGYEQYF | many | TRBV4-1 | . | TRBJ2-7
TGTGCCAGCAGTATCGACAGGGGGCGAGGGACTGAAGCTTTCTTT | CASSIDRGRGTEAFF | few | TRBV12-3/TRBV12-4 | TRBD1 | TRBJ1-1
TGTGCCAGCAGTTACTTTGTTCTAGGGTTCAACACTGAAGCTTTCTTT | CASSYFVLGFNTEAFF | few | TRBV6-6 | . | TRBJ1-1
TGTGCCACCAGTGATGTTAGCGGGACCTCCTCCTACAATGAGCAGTTCTTC | CATSDVSGTSSYNEQFF | . | TRBV24-1 | TRBD2 | TRBJ2-1
TGTGCCAGCAGTTGGGACAGGGAGAGGGAAGGAACCGGGGAGCTGTTTTTT | CASSWDREREGTGELFF | few | TRBV6-2/TRBV6-3 | TRBD1 | TRBJ2-2
TGCAGCGTCGACAGCCGGGTTAACTATGGCTACACCTTC | CSVDSRVNYGYTF | . | TRBV29-1 | . | TRBJ1-2
TGCGCCAGCAGCCAACATTTTGTCCCTGCCGGGACTAGAATACACACCGGGGAGCTGTTTTTT | CASSQHFVPAGTRIHTGELFF | . | TRBV4-3 | TRBD2 | TRBJ2-2
TGCAGCGCCCAGAGGGGGCCTTCCCCCTCTTACGAGCAGTACTTC | CSAQRGPSPSYEQYF | few | TRBV29-1 | TRBD1 | TRBJ2-7
TGTGCCAGTAGTATGCGCCAGGGCGAGCAGTACTTC | CASSMRQGEQYF | few | TRBV19 | . | TRBJ2-7
TGCAGCGTCCCGAGGCTAGGAAACTATGGCTACACCTTC | CSVPRLGNYGYTF | few | TRBV29-1 | . | TRBJ1-2
TGTGCCAGCAGCTCGCACTCCGGGACAGAGAACACCGGGGAGCTGTTTTTT | CASSSHSGTENTGELFF | few | TRBV11-2 | TRBD1 | TRBJ2-2
TGTGCCAGCAGGACCCGGGAGAACTACGAGCAGTACTTC | CASRTRENYEQYF | . | TRBV5-6 | . | TRBJ2-7
TGTGCCAGCAGCCTAAGCGGGGGGCCTGGCAATCAGCCCCAGCATTTT | CASSLSGGPGNQPQHF | once | TRBV7-2 | . | TRBJ1-5
TGTGCCAGCAGCTTACCCCGGGAGGGCCTGCAATACAATGAGCAGTTCTTC | CASSLPREGLQYNEQFF | . | TRBV7-2 | TRBD2 | TRBJ2-1
TGTGCCAGCAGTAGCCCAGCGGGGGGACCCACAGATACGCAGTATTTT | CASSSPAGGPTDTQYF | few | TRBV6-6 | TRBD2 | TRBJ2-3